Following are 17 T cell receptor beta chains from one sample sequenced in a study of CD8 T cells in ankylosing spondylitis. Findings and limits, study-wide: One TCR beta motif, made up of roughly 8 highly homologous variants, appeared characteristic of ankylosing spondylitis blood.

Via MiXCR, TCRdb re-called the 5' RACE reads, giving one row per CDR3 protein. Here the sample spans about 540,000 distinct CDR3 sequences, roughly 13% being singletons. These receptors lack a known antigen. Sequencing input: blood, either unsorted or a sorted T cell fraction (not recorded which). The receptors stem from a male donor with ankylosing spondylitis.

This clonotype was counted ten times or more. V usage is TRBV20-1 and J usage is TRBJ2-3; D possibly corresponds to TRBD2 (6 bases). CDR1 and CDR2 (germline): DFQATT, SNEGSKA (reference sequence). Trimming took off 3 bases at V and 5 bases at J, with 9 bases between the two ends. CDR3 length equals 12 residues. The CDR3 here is CSARGGGDTQYF. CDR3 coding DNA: TGCAGTGCTAGGGGGGGAGGAGATACGCAGTATTTT.

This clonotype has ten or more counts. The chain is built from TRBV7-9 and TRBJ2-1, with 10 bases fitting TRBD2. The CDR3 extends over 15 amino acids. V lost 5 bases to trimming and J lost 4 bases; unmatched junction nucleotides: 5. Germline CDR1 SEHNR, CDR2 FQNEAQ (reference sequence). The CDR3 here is CASSPGTSEYNEQFF. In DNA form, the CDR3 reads TGTGCCAGCAGCCCCGGGACTAGCGAATACAATGAGCAGTTCTTC.

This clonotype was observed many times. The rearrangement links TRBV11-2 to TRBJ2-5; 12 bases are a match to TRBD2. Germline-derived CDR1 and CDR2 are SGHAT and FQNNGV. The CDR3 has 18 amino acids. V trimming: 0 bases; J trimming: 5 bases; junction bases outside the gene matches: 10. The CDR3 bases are TGTGCCAGCAGCTTAGATAGGCCAACTAGCGGGAGGTACGAGACCCAGTACTTC. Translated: CASSLDRPTSGRYETQYF. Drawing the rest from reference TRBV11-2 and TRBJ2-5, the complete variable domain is EAGVAQSPRYKIIEKRQSVAFWCNPISGHATLYWYQQILGQGPKLLIQFQNNGVVDDSQLPKDRFSAERLKGVDSTLKIQPAKLEDSAVYLCASSLDRPTSGRYETQYFGPGTRLLVL.

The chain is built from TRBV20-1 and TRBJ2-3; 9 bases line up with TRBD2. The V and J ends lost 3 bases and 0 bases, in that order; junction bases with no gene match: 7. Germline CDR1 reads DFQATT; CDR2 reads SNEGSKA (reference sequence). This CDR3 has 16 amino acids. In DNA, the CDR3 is TGCAGTGCTAGTGTGGCGGGAGGGCCGAGCACAGATACGCAGTATTTT. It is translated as CSASVAGGPSTDTQYF.

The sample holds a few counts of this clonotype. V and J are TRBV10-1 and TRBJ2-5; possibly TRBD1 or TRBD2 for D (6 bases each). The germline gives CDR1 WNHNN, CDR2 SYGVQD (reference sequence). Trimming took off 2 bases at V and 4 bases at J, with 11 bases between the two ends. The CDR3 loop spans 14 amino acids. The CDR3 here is CASSERGPGETQYF. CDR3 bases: TGCGCCAGCAGTGAGCGGGGGCCGGGAGAGACCCAGTACTTC.

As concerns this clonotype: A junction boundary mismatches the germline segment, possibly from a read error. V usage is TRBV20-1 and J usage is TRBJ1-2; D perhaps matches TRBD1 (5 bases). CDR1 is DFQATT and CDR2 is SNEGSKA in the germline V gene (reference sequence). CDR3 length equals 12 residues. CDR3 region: CSATAGPRFVWF. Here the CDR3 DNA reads TGCAGTGCGACGGCGGGACCTAGGTTTGTCTGGTTC.

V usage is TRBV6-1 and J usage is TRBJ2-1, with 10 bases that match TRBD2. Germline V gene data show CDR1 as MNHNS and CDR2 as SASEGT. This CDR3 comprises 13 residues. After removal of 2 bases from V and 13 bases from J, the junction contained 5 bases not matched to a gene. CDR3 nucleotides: TGTGCCAGCAGTGAAACTGGACTAGCGGTTCAGTTCTTC. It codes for CASSETGLAVQFF.

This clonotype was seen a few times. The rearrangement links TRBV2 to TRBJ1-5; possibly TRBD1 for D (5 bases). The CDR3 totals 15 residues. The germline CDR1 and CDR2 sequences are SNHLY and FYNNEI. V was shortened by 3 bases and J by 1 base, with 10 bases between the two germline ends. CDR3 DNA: TGTGCCAGCAGTGATCAGGGCGGGAGCAATCAGCCCCAGCATTTT. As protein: CASSDQGGSNQPQHF.

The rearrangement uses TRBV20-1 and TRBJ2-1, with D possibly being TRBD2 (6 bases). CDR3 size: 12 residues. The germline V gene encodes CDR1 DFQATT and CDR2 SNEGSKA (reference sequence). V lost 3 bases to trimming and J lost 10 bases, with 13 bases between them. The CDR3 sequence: CSARPLAGEQFF. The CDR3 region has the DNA TGCAGTGCTAGGCCCCTTGCGGGAGAGCAGTTCTTC.

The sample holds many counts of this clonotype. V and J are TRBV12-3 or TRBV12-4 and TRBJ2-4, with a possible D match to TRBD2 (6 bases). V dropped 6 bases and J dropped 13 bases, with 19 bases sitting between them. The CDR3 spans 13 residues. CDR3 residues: CASRMEGTGHQYF. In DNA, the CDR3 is TGTGCCAGCAGAATGGAGGGCACCGGGCACCAGTACTTC.

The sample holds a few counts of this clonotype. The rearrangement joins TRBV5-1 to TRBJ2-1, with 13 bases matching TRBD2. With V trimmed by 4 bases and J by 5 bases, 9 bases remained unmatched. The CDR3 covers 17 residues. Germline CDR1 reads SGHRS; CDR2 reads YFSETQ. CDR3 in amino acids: CASSPTSGRAWHNEQFF. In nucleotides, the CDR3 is TGCGCCAGCAGCCCCACTAGCGGGAGGGCCTGGCACAATGAGCAGTTCTTC.

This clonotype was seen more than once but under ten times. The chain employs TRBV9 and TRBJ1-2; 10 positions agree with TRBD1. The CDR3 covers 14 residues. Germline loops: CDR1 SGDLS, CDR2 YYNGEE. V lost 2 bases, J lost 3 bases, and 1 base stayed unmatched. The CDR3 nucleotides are TGTGCCAGCAGCGTGGGGACAGGGGACTATGGCTACACCTTC. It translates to CASSVGTGDYGYTF.

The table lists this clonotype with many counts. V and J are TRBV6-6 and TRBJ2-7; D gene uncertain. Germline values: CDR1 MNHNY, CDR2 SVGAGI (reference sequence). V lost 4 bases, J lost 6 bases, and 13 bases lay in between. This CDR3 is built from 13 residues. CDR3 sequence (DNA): TGTGCCAGCAGTTCTTCCCTCGCCGGCGAGCAGTACTTC. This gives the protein CASSSSLAGEQYF.

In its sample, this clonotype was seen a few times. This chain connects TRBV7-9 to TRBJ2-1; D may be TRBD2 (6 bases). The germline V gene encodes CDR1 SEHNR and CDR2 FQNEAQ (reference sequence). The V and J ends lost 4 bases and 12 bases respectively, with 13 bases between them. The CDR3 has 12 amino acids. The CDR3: CASSSEASVQFF. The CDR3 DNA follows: TGTGCCAGCAGCTCAGAAGCTAGCGTGCAGTTCTTC.

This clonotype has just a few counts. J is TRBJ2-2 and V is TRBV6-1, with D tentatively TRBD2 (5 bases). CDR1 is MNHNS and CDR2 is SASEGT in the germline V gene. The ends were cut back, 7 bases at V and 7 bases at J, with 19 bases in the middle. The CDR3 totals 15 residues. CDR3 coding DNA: TGTGCCAGCACCCCTCTAGCAGAAGGGATCGGGGAGCTGTTTTTT. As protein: CASTPLAEGIGELFF.

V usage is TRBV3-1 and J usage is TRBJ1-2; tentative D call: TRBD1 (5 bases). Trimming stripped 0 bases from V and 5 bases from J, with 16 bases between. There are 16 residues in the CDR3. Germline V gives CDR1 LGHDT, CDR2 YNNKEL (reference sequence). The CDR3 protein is CASSQDVLGGTYGYTF. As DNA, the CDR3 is TGTGCCAGCAGCCAAGATGTATTGGGGGGAACATATGGCTACACCTTC.

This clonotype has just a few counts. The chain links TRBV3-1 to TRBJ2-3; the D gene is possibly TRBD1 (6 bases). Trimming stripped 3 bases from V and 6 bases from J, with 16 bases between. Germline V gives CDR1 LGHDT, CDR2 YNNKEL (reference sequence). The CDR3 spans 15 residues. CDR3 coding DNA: TGTGCCAGCAGCCAGGGGGCTGGGGGTGTGGATACGCAGTATTTT. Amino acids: CASSQGAGGVDTQYF.